Shown below are 5 T cell receptor beta chains from a single sample sequenced in a study of OX40 agonist ivuxolimab in advanced cancers. Repertoires were generated with immunoSEQ multiplex PCR, while TCRdb's copy carries only in-frame clones and drops some. The table lists tens of thousands of clones, roughly 84% of them singletons. Here the sequenced sample was CD4+ or CD8+ T cells sorted from blood, taken in a trial of the OX40 agonist ivuxolimab. The receptors were sampled from an adult with an advanced solid tumor such as melanoma, head and neck, liver or kidney cancer.

The genes are TRBV15 and TRBJ2-2, with 7 bases fitting TRBD2. The CDR3 totals 14 residues. Germline V gene lookup returns CDR1 LNHNV and CDR2 YYDKDF (reference sequence). The ends lost 5 bases at V and 5 bases at J; junction bases unmatched: 5. In nucleotides, the CDR3 is TGTGCCACCAGCTCCCCCGGGGGGACCGGGGAGCTGTTTTTT. It yields the protein CATSSPGGTGELFF.

This sequence joins TRBV4-2 and TRBJ2-3; 10 bases agree with TRBD2. In germline, CDR1 is LGHNA, CDR2 YNFKEQ. CDR3 length: 16 amino acids. The V gene end was trimmed by 2 bases and the J gene end by 2 bases; junction bases not matched to a gene: 4. The CDR3 loop reads CASSQLAGASTDTQYF. As DNA, the CDR3 is TGTGCCAGCAGCCAACTAGCGGGGGCTTCCACAGATACGCAGTATTTT.

The chain carries TRBV6-1 and TRBJ1-3; maybe TRBD1 (5 bases). Germline V lookup: CDR1 MNHNS, CDR2 SASEGT. The CDR3 has 15 amino acids. Trimming took off 6 bases at V and 4 bases at J, with 16 bases between the two ends. CDR3 sequence: CASRVRGTRGNTIYF. CDR3 DNA sequence: TGTGCCAGCAGGGTCCGGGGCACACGGGGAAACACCATATATTTT.

The chain carries TRBV2 and TRBJ1-1; tentatively, D is TRBD1 (5 bases). Trimming took 2 bases from V and 4 from J, leaving 11 bases between them. The CDR3 has 14 residues. CDR1 and CDR2 from the germline V gene are SNHLY and FYNNEI. CDR3 residues: CASSETQGGTEAFF. CDR3 coding DNA: TGTGCCAGCAGTGAAACCCAGGGAGGCACTGAAGCTTTCTTT.

V gene TRBV10-3 combines with J gene TRBJ1-1, with 7 bases aligning to TRBD1. Looked up from germline, CDR1 is ENHRY and CDR2 is SYGVKD. V lost 3 bases, J lost 5 bases, and 15 bases stayed unmatched. CDR3 size: 17 residues. For the CDR3, the DNA is TGTGCCATCAGTGACCCCGTGACCGCAGGGGGGCTGACTGAAGCTTTCTTT. As protein: CAISDPVTAGGLTEAFF.